Presented here are 15 T cell receptor beta chains from one specimen sequenced in a study of blood T cell repertoires in COVID-19. Clones were sequenced by immunoSEQ multiplex PCR, and TCRdb holds only the in-frame ones, with some missing. The data contain 210,000 or so clones, 92% of them singletons. Sequenced sample: peripheral blood. The receptors come from a man under 40 with acute or convalescent COVID-19.

This clone has only one observation. The chain uses TRBV7-9 and TRBJ2-3; 8 bases agree with TRBD2. V was pared by 4 bases and J by 8 bases, with 8 bases of the junction left unmatched. The CDR3 consists of 14 residues. From germline, CDR1 is SEHNR and CDR2 FQNEAQ (reference sequence). The DNA for the CDR3 is TGTGCCAGCAGCTCCGCGGGGGGCCTGGCTACGCAGTATTTT. As protein: CASSSAGGLATQYF. Looking up the rest from reference TRBV7-9 and TRBJ2-3 gives the full variable domain: DTGVSQNPRHKITKRGQNVTFRCDPISEHNRLYWYRQTLGQGPEFLTYFQNEAQLEKSRLLSDRFSAERPKGSFSTLEIQRTEQGDSAMYLCASSSAGGLATQYFGPGTRLTVL.

The chain uses TRBV3-1 (or the pseudogene TRBV3-2) and TRBJ2-3; D uncertain. Looked up from germline, CDR1 is LGHDT and CDR2 is YNNKEL (reference sequence). The ends were cut back, 0 bases at V and 8 bases at J, with 9 bases in the middle. This CDR3 region has 13 residues. In DNA, the CDR3 is TGTGCCAGCAGCCAAGACCGAGTGCGTACGCAGTATTTT. As protein: CASSQDRVRTQYF.

There are a few counts of this clone. The chain is built from TRBV5-1 and TRBJ2-1, with 12 bases fitting TRBD2. The CDR3 runs to 15 residues. The germline V gene has CDR1 SGHRS and CDR2 YFSETQ. After removal of 4 bases from V and 9 bases from J, the junction contained 8 bases not matched to a gene. The CDR3 protein is CASSPLAGGPGEQFF. The CDR3 DNA reads as TGCGCCAGCAGCCCTCTAGCGGGAGGGCCCGGTGAGCAGTTCTTC.

This chain uses TRBV3-1 (or the pseudogene TRBV3-2) with TRBJ1-2; D possibly corresponds to TRBD1 (5 bases). V was cut by 5 bases and J by 0 bases, with 13 bases left in between. Germline V lookup: CDR1 LGHDT, CDR2 YNNKEL (reference sequence). The CDR3 is made up of 15 amino acids. The CDR3 region is CASSGGSRANYGYTF. The CDR3 DNA sequence: TGTGCCAGCAGCGGGGGGTCGAGGGCTAACTATGGCTACACCTTC.

This chain links TRBV28 with TRBJ2-1; D perhaps matches TRBD2 (6 bases). This CDR3 is built from 14 residues. V was pared by 7 bases and J by 9 bases, with 19 bases between. Germline-derived CDR1 and CDR2 are MDHEN and SYDVKM. In nucleotides, the CDR3 is TGTGCCAGCAAAGGAGTGTCAGGGCGGGGTGAGCAGTTCTTC. As protein: CASKGVSGRGEQFF.

This sequence joins TRBV28 and TRBJ2-2, with D maybe TRBD1 (5 bases). V was clipped by 6 bases and J by 2 bases, with 13 bases between them. From germline, CDR1 is MDHEN and CDR2 SYDVKM. The CDR3 totals 15 residues. The CDR3 DNA follows: TGTGCCAGCAGCCGGACACATGCAAACACCGGGGAGCTGTTTTTT. Protein: CASSRTHANTGELFF.

The chain couples TRBV6-5 to TRBJ1-6, with 9 positions matching TRBD1. The germline V gene encodes CDR1 MNHEY and CDR2 SVGAGI. The CDR3 has 14 amino acids. The V gene end was trimmed by 9 bases and the J gene end by 9 bases; junction bases not matched to a gene: 9. In DNA form, the CDR3 reads TGTGCCAGTAACAGGGGGCGCGGGATTTCACCCCTCCACTTT. Protein product: CASNRGRGISPLHF.

The chain is built from TRBV2 and TRBJ1-6; D call uncertain. Trimming cost V 4 bases and J 9 bases, with 16 bases left between them. The V gene's germline CDR1 is SNHLY and CDR2 FYNNEI. CDR3 length: 15 amino acids. CDR3 sequence: CASSVSPGNVSPLHF. The CDR3 coding sequence is TGTGCCAGCAGTGTGAGCCCGGGTAATGTTTCACCCCTCCACTTT.

The rearrangement joins TRBV14 to TRBJ2-5, with D possibly matching TRBD1 (7 bases). Germline V gene lookup returns CDR1 SGHDN and CDR2 FVKESK. Trimming removed 4 bases from V and 5 bases from J, with 11 bases in between. CDR3 length: 13 amino acids. The CDR3 DNA is TGTGCCAGCAGCCGGGCAGGGGGGGAGACCCAGTACTTC. It translates to CASSRAGGETQYF.

The chain has TRBV19 and TRBJ1-1, with D uncertain. Germline CDR1 LNHDA, CDR2 SQIVND (reference sequence). The CDR3 consists of 15 residues. The ends were cut back, 5 bases at V and 5 bases at J, with 18 bases in the middle. The chain's CDR3 is CASSYPGRPGTEAFF. CDR3 nucleotides: TGTGCCAGTAGTTACCCTGGACGGCCGGGGACTGAAGCTTTCTTT.

This chain links TRBV4-1 with TRBJ1-2; D is unresolved. Germline assignment: CDR1 MGHRA and CDR2 YSYEKL. The V and J ends lost 1 base and 8 bases respectively, with 11 bases between them. The CDR3 length is 13 residues. The CDR3 DNA sequence: TGCGCCAGCAGCCAAGTATCGCGGGTAGGCTACACCTTC. Amino acids: CASSQVSRVGYTF.

The rearrangement uses TRBV7-9 and TRBJ2-3, with TRBD1 matching over 10 bases. This CDR3 has 15 residues. Per the germline V gene, CDR1 is SEHNR and CDR2 is FQNEAQ (reference sequence). V was clipped by 4 bases and J by 8 bases; unmatched bases: 9. In DNA, the CDR3 is TGTGCCAGCAGCTCTCCTGGACAGGGGGGAGGTACGCAGTATTTT. Protein sequence: CASSSPGQGGGTQYF.

The chain combines TRBV18 with TRBJ2-1; possibly TRBD2 for D (5 bases). The ends were cut back, 3 bases at V and 7 bases at J, with 19 bases in the middle. Germline values: CDR1 KGHSH, CDR2 LQKENI. The length of the CDR3 is 16 residues. CDR3 bases: TGTGCCAGCTCACCCCCTAAAGAGAGGGAATGGAATGAGCAGTTCTTC. Encoded protein: CASSPPKEREWNEQFF. Full variable domain (outside the CDR3, taken from reference TRBV18 and TRBJ2-1): NAGVMQNPRHLVRRRGQEARLRCSPMKGHSHVYWYRQLPEEGLKFMVYLQKENIIDESGMPKERFSAEFPKEGPSILRIQQVVRGDSAAYFCASSPPKEREWNEQFFGPGTRLTVL.

This chain joins TRBV24-1 and TRBJ2-1, with TRBD1 identical over 9 bases. This CDR3 has 21 residues. Germline V CDR1 and CDR2: KGHDR, SFDVKD. Germline trimming cut 5 bases from V and 0 bases from J; bases unmatched to any gene: 19. The CDR3: CATSVASGQGKLDSSYNEQFF. The CDR3 DNA sequence: TGTGCCACCAGTGTAGCGTCAGGACAGGGGAAATTGGACAGCTCCTACAATGAGCAGTTCTTC.

The chain joins TRBV4-2 to TRBJ1-2, with D perhaps TRBD1 (6 bases). Germline-derived CDR1 and CDR2 are LGHNA and YNFKEQ. CDR3 size: 13 residues. Trimming stripped 5 bases from V and 4 bases from J, with 11 bases between. The CDR3 region is CASSVKGVYGYTF. DNA of the CDR3: TGTGCCAGCAGCGTCAAGGGGGTCTATGGCTACACCTTC.